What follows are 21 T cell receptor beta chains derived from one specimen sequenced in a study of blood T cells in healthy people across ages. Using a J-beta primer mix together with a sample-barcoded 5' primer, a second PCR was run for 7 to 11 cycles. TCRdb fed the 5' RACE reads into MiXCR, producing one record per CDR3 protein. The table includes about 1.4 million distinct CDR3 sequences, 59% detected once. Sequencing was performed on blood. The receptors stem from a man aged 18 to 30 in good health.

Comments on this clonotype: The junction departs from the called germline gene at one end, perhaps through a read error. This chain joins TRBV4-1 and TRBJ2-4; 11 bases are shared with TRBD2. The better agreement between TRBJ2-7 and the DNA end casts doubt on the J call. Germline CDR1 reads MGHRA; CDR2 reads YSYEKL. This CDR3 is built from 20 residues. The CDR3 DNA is TGCGCCAGCAGCCAAATCCATATCGGCCACGGGACTAGCGGCTCCTCCGAGCAGTACTTC. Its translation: CASSQIHIGHGTSGSSEQYF.

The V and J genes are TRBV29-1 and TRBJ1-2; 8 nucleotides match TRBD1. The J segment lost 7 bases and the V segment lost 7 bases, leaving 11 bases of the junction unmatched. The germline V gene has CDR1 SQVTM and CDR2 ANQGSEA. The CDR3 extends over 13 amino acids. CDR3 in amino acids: CSALGQGRSGYTF. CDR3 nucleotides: TGCAGCGCTCTCGGACAGGGCCGGAGTGGCTACACCTTC.

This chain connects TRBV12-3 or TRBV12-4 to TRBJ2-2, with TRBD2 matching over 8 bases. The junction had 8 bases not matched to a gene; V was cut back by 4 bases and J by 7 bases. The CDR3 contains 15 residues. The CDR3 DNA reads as TGTGCCAGCAGTTCCCCACGAGCGGGAGTCGGGGAGCTGTTTTTT. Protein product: CASSSPRAGVGELFF.

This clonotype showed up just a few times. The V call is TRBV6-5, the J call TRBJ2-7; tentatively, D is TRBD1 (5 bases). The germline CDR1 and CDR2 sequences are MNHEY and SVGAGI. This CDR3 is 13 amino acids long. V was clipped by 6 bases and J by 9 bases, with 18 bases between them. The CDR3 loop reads CASRPPSGFGQYF. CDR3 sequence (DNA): TGTGCCAGCAGACCGCCTTCAGGGTTCGGGCAGTACTTC.

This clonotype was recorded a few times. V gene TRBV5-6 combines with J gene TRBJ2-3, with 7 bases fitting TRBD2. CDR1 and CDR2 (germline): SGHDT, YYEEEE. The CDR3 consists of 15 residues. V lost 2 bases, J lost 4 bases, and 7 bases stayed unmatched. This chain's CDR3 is CASSLPSGNADTQYF. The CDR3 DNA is TGTGCCAGCAGCTTACCTAGCGGAAATGCAGATACGCAGTATTTT.

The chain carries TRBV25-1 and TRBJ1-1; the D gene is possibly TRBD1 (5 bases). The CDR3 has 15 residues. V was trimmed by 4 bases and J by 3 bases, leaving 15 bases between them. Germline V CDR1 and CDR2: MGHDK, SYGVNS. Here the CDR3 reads CASSVPDGGDTEAFF. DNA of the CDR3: TGTGCCAGCAGTGTCCCCGACGGGGGGGACACTGAAGCTTTCTTT.

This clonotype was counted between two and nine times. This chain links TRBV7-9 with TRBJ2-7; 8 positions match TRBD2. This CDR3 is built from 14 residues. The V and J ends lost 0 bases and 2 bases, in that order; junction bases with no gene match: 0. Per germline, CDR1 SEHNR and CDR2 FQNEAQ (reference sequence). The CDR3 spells CASSLASGAYEQYF. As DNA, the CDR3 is TGTGCCAGCAGCTTAGCTAGCGGGGCCTACGAGCAGTACTTC.

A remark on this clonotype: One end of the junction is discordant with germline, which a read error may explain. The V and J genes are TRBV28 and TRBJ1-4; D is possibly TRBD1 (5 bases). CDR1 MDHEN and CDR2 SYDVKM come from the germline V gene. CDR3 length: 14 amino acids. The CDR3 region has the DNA TGTACCAGCAGTTCCCAGGGAAATAATGAAAAACTGTTTTTT. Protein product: CTSSSQGNNEKLFF.

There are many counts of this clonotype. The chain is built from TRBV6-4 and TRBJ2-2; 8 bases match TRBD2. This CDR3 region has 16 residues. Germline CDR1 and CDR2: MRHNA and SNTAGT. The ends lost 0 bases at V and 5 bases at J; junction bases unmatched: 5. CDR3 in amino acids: CASSDSTLAGTGELFF. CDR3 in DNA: TGTGCCAGCAGTGACTCGACCCTAGCGGGTACCGGGGAGCTGTTTTTT.

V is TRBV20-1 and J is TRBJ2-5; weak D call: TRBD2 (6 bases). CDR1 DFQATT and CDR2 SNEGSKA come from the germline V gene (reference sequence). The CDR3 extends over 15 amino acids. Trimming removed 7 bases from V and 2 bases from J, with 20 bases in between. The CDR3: CSDRVLWDLQETQYF. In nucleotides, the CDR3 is TGCAGTGATAGGGTATTGTGGGACTTGCAAGAGACCCAGTACTTC.

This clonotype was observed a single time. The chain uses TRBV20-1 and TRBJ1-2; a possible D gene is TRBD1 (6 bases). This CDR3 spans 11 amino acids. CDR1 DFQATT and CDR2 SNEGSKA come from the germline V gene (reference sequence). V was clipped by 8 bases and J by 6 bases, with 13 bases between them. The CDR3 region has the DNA TGCAGTTCTCCCAGACAGGATGGCTACACCTTC. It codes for CSSPRQDGYTF.

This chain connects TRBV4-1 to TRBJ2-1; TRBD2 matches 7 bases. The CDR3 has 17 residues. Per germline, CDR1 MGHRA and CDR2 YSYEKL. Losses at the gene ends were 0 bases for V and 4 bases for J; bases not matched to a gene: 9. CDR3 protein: CASSQDHGGRRYNEQFF. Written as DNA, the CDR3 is TGCGCCAGCAGCCAAGATCACGGCGGGAGAAGGTACAATGAGCAGTTCTTC.

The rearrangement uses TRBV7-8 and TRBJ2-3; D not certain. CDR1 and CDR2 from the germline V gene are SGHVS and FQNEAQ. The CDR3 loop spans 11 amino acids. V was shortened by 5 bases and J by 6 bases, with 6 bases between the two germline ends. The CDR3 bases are TGTGCCAGCAGCACGTTGGATACGCAGTATTTT. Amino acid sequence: CASSTLDTQYF.

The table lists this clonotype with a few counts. The CDR3 protein is CASRPLDMEFTDTQYF. The CDR3 DNA is TGTGCCAGCAGGCCCCTGGACATGGAGTTCACAGATACGCAGTATTTT. The gene calls are TRBV28 and TRBJ2-3; D is perhaps TRBD1 (5 bases). Germline CDR1 is MDHEN and CDR2 is SYDVKM. CDR3 length equals 16 residues. Trimming removed 6 bases at V and 2 bases at J, with 18 bases between.

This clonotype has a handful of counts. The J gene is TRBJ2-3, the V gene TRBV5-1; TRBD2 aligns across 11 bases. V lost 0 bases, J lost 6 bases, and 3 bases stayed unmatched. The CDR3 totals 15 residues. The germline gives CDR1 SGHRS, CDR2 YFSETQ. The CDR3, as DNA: TGCGCCAGCAGCTTGGATAGCGGGAGGGATGATACGCAGTATTTT. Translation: CASSLDSGRDDTQYF.

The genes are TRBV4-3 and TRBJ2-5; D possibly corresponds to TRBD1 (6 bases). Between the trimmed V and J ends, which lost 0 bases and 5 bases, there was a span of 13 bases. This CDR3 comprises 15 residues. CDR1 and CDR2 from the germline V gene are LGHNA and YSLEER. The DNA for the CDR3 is TGCGCCAGCAGCCAAGATGGCCTAGGACAGGAGACCCAGTACTTC. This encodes CASSQDGLGQETQYF.

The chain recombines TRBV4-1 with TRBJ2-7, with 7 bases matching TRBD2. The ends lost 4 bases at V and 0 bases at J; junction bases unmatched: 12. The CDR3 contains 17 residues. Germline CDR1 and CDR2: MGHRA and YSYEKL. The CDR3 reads CASSPIRRASGSYEQYF. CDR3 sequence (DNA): TGCGCCAGCAGCCCCATACGAAGGGCTAGCGGCTCCTACGAGCAGTACTTC.

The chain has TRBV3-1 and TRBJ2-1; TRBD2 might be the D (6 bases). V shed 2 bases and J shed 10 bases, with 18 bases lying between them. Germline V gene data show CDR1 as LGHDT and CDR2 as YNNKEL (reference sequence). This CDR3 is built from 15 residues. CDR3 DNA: TGTGCCAGCAGCCAACGCCGATTGGGGCGGGGCGAGCAGTTCTTC. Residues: CASSQRRLGRGEQFF.

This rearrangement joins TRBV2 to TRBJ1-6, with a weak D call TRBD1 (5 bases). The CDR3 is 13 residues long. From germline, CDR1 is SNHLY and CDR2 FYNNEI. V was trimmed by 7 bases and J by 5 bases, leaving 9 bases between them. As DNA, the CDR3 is TGTGCCAGCAAAGACAGCAATAATTCACCCCTCCACTTT. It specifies CASKDSNNSPLHF.

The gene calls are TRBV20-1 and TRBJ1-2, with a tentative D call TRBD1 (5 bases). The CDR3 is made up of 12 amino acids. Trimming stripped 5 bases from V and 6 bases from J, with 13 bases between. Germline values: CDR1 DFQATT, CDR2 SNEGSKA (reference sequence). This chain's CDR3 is CSAPRDGDGYTF. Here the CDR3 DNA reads TGCAGTGCTCCCAGGGACGGCGATGGCTACACCTTC.

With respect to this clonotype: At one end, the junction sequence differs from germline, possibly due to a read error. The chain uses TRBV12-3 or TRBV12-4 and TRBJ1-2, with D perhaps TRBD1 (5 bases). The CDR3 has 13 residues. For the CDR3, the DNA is TGTGCCGGCAGTTTTAGACAGCACTATGGCTACACCTTC. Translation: CAGSFRQHYGYTF.